This T cell receptor beta chain appears in the sequencing data of a study of cytomegalovirus exposure and HLA in healthy donors listed by TCRdb under 2017. As for the study more broadly: An earlier analysis of fewer than 750 of the donors reported about 280 Gb of sequence data and around 100 million unique TCR beta sequences obtained from about 200 million T cells. The T cell repertoires of roughly 660 subjects were profiled by immunosequencing and related to cytomegalovirus serostatus. Donor age, sex, ethnicity and CMV serostatus were compiled together with the repertoire data. Among the roughly 430 genotyped donors, around 81% belonged to the genetic ancestry cluster associated with self-reported Caucasian donors. All discovery cohort repertoires had been generated using a single sequencing platform. About 280 gigabases of sequencing data and approximately 91 million unique TCR sequences made up an early release that covered about 640 HLA-typed donors. Because of strong linkage in the cohort, four or five DR-DQ haplotypes were treated as single units for association and clustering. A later genetic analysis took genome-wide SNP genotypes for 398 of the 666 donors and used that subset as a discovery cohort. A later analysis re-examined previously published TCR beta repertoires from 610 or so donors and added high-resolution HLA genotyping to investigate patterns of TCR occurrence. Class I and class II HLA loci were covered by the typing at four-digit resolution. To decide whether each TCR beta V gene segment behaved as functional or pseudogenic, an earlier analysis of some 600 of the donors relied on high-throughput TCR beta sequencing. High-throughput TCR immunosequencing, statistical association of individual TCRs with disease status, and machine learning were combined to predict cytomegalovirus infection status. In the later analysis, no new phenotypic data were used to find candidate immune exposures; instead, reliance was placed on TCR beta sequences and their occurrence across donors. In addition to the first cohort of 650 to 750 subjects, a separate validation cohort of 130 or so different subjects was used. On average, 235,054 unique TCR beta nucleotide sequences were sequenced per donor among a few hundred genotyped donors of the cohort, with approximately 18% of those sequences being non-productive. The number of typed donors differed by locus: about 620-640 for A, B, C, DRB1 and DQB1; 522 for DQA1; roughly 600 for DPA1; and about 450 for DPB1. The aim of the study was to test whether cataloging public T cell receptors could identify signatures of past pathogen exposure.

Concerning this clone itself: Its specific antigen is unknown. The sample holds no much larger clone one base away, and base qualities are not on file.

Overall study outcomes, separate from this receptor: HLA typing was unavailable for some donors at each locus, so association tests used only the typed subset. An association between a missense DCLRE1C variant and V-gene and J-gene trimming of TCR beta chains was found in a later genetic analysis and replicated in an independent cohort. Most CMV-associated TCR beta chains appeared to be HLA-restricted in a later analysis, and the HLA associations seemed to be driven largely by CMV exposure. The 87-base-pair reads could not distinguish some IMGT-functional V segments, including TRBV6-2 and TRBV6-3, so those segments were excluded. Correlated functional status among segregating V segments might reflect linkage disequilibrium, but an unknown experimental factor could not be ruled out. At a false discovery rate of 0.05, a later analysis linked approximately 18,000 TCR beta sequences to specific HLA alleles. In this cohort, only TCR beta chains were sequenced, and detectable features were limited by the absence of alpha or paired-chain data. The authors suggested that the approach could potentially be extended to other disease states and immunological phenotypes. A further reported finding was that TCR beta sequences accurately predicted the HLA-A and HLA-B alleles for most subjects in the first cohort. Over 15 rarely observed V segments, including chromosome 9 orphons, were excluded from the earlier analysis of just under 600 of the donors because counts were too low. In a later analysis, TCR association rates were found to vary across HLA loci, with the most associated TCRs seen for DRB1 alleles and the fewest for HLA-C alleles. The study gave a list of 150 to 200 TCR beta chains associated with cytomegalovirus. For the cohort, immune exposure information was limited to CMV serostatus. The sequencing pipeline was judged likely to have produced a cluster of highly shared sequence variants as a technical artifact. According to a later analysis, parvovirus B19, influenza, CMV and Epstein-Barr virus appeared linked to several top co-occurrence clusters. The presence/absence analyses assumed that sequencing depth was roughly uniform across donors, and that assumption may not be true. In a later analysis, HLA-associated TCR beta chains were found to be more clonally expanded and to have lower generation probabilities than equally common non-associated chains. Cytomegalovirus status was reported to be diagnosed by the classifier with high specificity and sensitivity in both the original and validation cohorts. While some public TCRs were present in many individuals, most TCR sequences turned up only very rarely across donors. In vitro tests confirmed that a few of the cytomegalovirus-associated TCR beta chains recognize cytomegalovirus antigens. A later genetic analysis reported fewer N-insertions in productive TCRs among donors in an Asian-associated ancestry cluster than the roughly 720-donor mean. When HLA alleles, especially DR and DQ, strongly co-occurred, TCR associations were difficult to assign to individual alleles. In an earlier analysis of several hundred of the donors, most TCR beta V segments were observed in productive rearrangements about 90% or about 30% of the time, broadly matching IMGT annotations.

Libraries were constructed by the immunoSEQ multiplex PCR assay. A mixture of 60 forward primers for TCR Vbeta segments and 13 reverse primers for TCR Jbeta segments was used in the multiplex PCR. Amplification of the CDR3 region of rearranged TCR beta genes was performed with a multiplex PCR assay on genomic DNA. The Illumina HiSeq System was used to sequence the amplified TCR beta libraries as 87-base-pair reads. The original pipeline was this. A later analysis tallied about 77 million unique TCR beta chains across the 650 to 750 repertoires, and around 12 million of those chains were shared by two or more donors. Raw reads were error-corrected and collapsed into unique sequences with a nearest-neighbor algorithm that merged closely related sequences to remove PCR and sequencing errors. Alignment of CDR3 sequences to IMGT reference sequences was used to assign V, D and J gene segments. For a sequence to be retained, a match of at least six nucleotides was required to both a V gene segment and a J gene segment. A rearrangement was called productive if the CDR3 had no stop codons and remained in frame with V and J, and every other rearrangement was called non-productive. Following IMGT convention, CDR3 was defined as the stretch from the second conserved V-encoded cysteine up to the conserved J-encoded phenylalanine. Sequences without an unambiguous match to a single V gene segment were excluded from the earlier analysis of about 640 of the donors. An earlier analysis of 450 to 650 of the donors called V segments functional above 56.7% productive rearrangements and segregating when the between-donor standard deviation exceeded 5%. A statistical classification framework was developed to diagnose cytomegalovirus status using the catalog of TCR beta chain sequences. V and J gene assignment, in a later analysis, came from comparing TCR nucleotide sequences with IMGT/GENE-DB human TR gene sequences. In a later analysis, CDR3 sequences and most-parsimonious VDJ recombination scenarios were assigned using the TCRdist pipeline. In a later analysis, each TCR beta chain was defined by its CDR3 amino acid sequence together with its V-gene family, and reads lacking a unique V-gene family were excluded. To address suspected cross-contamination and a sequencing artifact, a later analysis removed several hundred highly shared, low-generation-probability nucleotide sequences. A later analysis calculated a clonal expansion index for each public chain from normalized within-repertoire ranks of inferred template counts. In a later analysis, generation probabilities were computed using a VDJ recombination model fitted to out-of-frame rearrangements, and the results were checked against IGoR. In a later analysis, TCR-TCR, TCR-HLA and TCR-CMV co-occurrence was scored with hypergeometric tests, and a repertoire-size bias correction was applied to TCR pairs. In a later analysis, false discovery rates were estimated by permuting HLA or CMV assignments 20 times. In a later analysis, co-occurring TCRs were grouped using DBSCAN, with TCRdist sequence similarity added in when clustering inside HLA-allele-positive subsets. Repertoires with fewer than 30,000 or more than 120,000 public chains were left out of co-occurrence clustering, as were five repertoires with anomalous nucleotide sharing. Held by TCRdb, this immuneACCESS table contains in-frame sequences only and omits some clones. Under half of the omission traces to an unresolved V gene where checked; the cause of the rest is unknown. D and trimming were read from the DNA, whereas the V and J calls and clone size are those reported in that table. Counted in this sample were under 110,000 clones; 70% to 85% of them appeared once. Roughly 3.9% of the sample is in the top ten clones.

From cysteine to phenylalanine, the CDR3 is 15 amino acids long. The retained sequence is limited to the CDR3, 45 bases, with the frame set at the first base. The trim is 3 bases for V and 4 bases for J, with a gap of 13 bases between the germline ends. Taken from the germline V gene (reference sequence), the CDR1 and CDR2 loops are LNHDA and SQIVND. The cohort comprised 710 or so healthy bone marrow donors. At the time of sampling, every cohort member was nominally healthy, though immune exposures that went unrecorded were likely present. The donor tested CMV seronegative and was one of the 352 seronegative cohort members. Each donor provided a peripheral blood sample, and peripheral blood mononuclear cells were used for TCR beta sequencing. The Qiagen DNeasy Blood Extraction Kit was used to extract genomic DNA from the blood cell samples.

The TCR was taken from a man in his fifties or sixties in good health and CMV-seronegative. Material for sequencing was PBMCs. The chain links TRBV19 with TRBJ1-3; the D region possibly corresponds to TRBD1 (6 bases align). The nucleotides read TGTGCCAGTAGTATGCAGGGGACAACCGGAAACACCATATATTTT. The resulting protein is CASSMQGTTGNTIYF.